The 6 T cell receptor beta chains below were found in one sample sequenced in a study of blood T cell repertoires in COVID-19. The method was immunoSEQ multiplex PCR; TCRdb's version includes in-frame clones alone and lacks a portion of them. The sample shows 45,000 to 65,000 clones, roughly 91% of them seen only once. Sequencing was carried out using peripheral blood. These receptor sequences come from a human donor in a cohort sampled during active COVID-19.

The CDR3 region is CASSSGTRGETQYF. CDR3 bases: TGTGCCAGCAGTTCCGGGACTAGAGGAGAGACCCAGTACTTC. This chain connects TRBV2 to TRBJ2-5, with 8 bases fitting TRBD2. This CDR3 is 14 amino acids long. Per germline, CDR1 SNHLY and CDR2 FYNNEI. J gave up 4 bases and V 5 bases, and 6 bases lay outside the gene matches.

The CDR3 nucleotides are TGTGCCAGCAGCCTCGGAGGGACTAGCGGTCTCACAGATACGCAGTATTTT. Amino acid sequence: CASSLGGTSGLTDTQYF. The chain couples TRBV7-8 to TRBJ2-3; TRBD2 matches at 11 bases. The ends lost 5 bases at V and 2 bases at J; junction bases unmatched: 9. The CDR3 extends over 17 amino acids. CDR1 is SGHVS and CDR2 is FQNEAQ in the germline V gene.

The J gene is TRBJ2-7, the V gene TRBV11-3, with TRBD1 identical over 8 bases. The CDR3 is made up of 13 amino acids. The V segment lost 1 base and the J segment 6 bases; nucleotides outside the gene matches: 2. CDR1 and CDR2 (germline): SGHNT, YENEEA. CDR3 region: CASSLGQGTEQYV. CDR3 coding DNA: TGTGCCAGCAGCTTAGGACAGGGGACCGAGCAGTACGTC.

This clone was detected once. The chain has TRBV27 and TRBJ2-1; 14 positions match TRBD2. V dropped 9 bases and J dropped 10; count of bases not matched to a gene: 11. The V gene's germline CDR1 is MNHEY and CDR2 SMNVEV (reference sequence). This CDR3 region has 15 residues. The CDR3 sequence is CARGPGLAGGREQFF. For the CDR3, the DNA is TGTGCCAGGGGACCCGGACTAGCGGGAGGCAGAGAGCAGTTCTTC.

This clone has more than one count but fewer than ten. This chain uses TRBV18 with TRBJ1-1; the D gene is possibly TRBD1 (5 bases). The length of the CDR3 is 14 residues. The V gene's germline CDR1 is KGHSH and CDR2 LQKENI. V lost 1 base, J lost 3 bases, and 9 bases lay in between. The CDR3 region has the DNA TGTGCCAGCTCACCACGACAGAGTTACACTGAAGCTTTCTTT. Protein: CASSPRQSYTEAFF.

This clone occurred once. The rearrangement uses TRBV30 and TRBJ1-5; tentatively, D is TRBD1 (5 bases). The V gene lost 5 bases and the J gene lost 7 bases, with 18 bases spanning the gap. This CDR3 is built from 14 residues. Germline V gene sequence: CDR1 GTSNPN, CDR2 SVGIG (reference sequence). As DNA, the CDR3 is TGTGCCTGGGAGGCGCAGGGTGGTAGCCAGCCCCAGCATTTT. This sequence encodes CAWEAQGGSQPQHF.